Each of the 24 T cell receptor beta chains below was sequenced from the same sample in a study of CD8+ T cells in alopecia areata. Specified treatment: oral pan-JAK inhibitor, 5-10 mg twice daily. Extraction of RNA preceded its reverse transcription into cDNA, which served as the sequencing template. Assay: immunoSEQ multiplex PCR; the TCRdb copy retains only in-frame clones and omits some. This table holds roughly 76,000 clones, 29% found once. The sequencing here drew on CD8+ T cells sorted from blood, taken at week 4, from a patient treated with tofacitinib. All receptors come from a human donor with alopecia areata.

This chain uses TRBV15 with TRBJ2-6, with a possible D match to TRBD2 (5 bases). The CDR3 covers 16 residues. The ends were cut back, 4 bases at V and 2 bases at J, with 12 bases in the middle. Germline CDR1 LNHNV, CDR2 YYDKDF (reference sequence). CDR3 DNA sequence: TGTGCCACCAGCACCGCCGCCGGGGCTGGGGCCAACGTCCTGACTTTC. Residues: CATSTAAGAGANVLTF.

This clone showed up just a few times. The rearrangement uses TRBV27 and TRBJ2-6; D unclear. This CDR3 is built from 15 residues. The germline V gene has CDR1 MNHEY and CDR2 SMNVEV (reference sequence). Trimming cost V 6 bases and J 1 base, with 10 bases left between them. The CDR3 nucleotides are TGTGCCAGCAGGACTTTGGGATCTGGGGCCAACGTCCTGACTTTC. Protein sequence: CASRTLGSGANVLTF.

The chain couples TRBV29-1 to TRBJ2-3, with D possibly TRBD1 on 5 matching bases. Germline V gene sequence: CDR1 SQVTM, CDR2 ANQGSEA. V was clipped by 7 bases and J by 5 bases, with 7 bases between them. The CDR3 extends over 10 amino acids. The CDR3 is CSARVDTQYF. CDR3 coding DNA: TGCAGCGCCAGGGTAGATACGCAGTATTTT.

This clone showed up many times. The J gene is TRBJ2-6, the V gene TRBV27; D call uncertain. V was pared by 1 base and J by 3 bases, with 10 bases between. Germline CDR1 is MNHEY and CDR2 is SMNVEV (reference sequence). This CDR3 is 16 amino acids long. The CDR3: CASSLLGFDGANVLTF. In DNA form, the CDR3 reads TGTGCCAGCAGTTTATTGGGGTTTGATGGGGCCAACGTCCTGACTTTC.

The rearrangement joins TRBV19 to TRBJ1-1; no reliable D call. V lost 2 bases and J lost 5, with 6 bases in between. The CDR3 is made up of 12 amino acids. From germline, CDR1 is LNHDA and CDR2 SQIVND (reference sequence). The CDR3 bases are TGTGCCAGTAGTATATTGGGGACTGAAGCTTTCTTT. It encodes CASSILGTEAFF.

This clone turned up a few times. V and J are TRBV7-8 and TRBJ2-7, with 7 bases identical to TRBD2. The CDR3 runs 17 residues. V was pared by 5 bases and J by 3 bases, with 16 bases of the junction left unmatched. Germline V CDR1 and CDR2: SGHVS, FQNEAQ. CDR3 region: CASSPGGEAGAYYEQYF. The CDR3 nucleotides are TGTGCCAGCAGCCCCGGTGGTGAGGCGGGAGCCTACTACGAGCAGTACTTC.

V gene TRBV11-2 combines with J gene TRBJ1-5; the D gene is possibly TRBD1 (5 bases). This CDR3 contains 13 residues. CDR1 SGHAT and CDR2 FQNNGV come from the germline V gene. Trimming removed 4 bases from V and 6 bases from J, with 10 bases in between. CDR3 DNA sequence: TGTGCCAGCAGCTCCGAGGGGTCTCAGCCCCAGCATTTT. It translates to CASSSEGSQPQHF.

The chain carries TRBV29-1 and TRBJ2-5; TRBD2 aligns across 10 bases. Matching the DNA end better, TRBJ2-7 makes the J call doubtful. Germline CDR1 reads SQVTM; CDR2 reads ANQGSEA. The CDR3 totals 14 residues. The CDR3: CSVEQAGGFYEQYF. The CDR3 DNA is TGCAGCGTTGAGCAAGCGGGAGGGTTCTACGAGCAGTACTTC.

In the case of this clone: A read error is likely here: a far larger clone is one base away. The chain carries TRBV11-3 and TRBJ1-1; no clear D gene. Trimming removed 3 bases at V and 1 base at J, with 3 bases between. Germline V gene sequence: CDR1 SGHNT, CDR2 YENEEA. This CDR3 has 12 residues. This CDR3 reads CASSFGNTEAFF. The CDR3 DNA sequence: TGTGCCAGCAGCTTCGGGAACACTGAAGCTTTCTTT.

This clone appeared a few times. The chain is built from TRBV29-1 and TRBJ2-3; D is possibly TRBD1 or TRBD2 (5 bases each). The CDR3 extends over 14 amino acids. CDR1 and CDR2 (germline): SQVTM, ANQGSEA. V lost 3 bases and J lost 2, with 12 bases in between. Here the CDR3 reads CSVDWGSNTDTQYF. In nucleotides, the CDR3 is TGCAGCGTTGACTGGGGGAGTAACACAGATACGCAGTATTTT.

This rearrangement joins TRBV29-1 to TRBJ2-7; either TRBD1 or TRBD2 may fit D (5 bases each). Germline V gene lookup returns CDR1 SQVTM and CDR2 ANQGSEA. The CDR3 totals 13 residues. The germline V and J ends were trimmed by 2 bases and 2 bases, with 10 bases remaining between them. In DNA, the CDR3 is TGCAGCGTTGAATCCGGGGCCCCCTACGAGCAGTACTTC. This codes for CSVESGAPYEQYF.

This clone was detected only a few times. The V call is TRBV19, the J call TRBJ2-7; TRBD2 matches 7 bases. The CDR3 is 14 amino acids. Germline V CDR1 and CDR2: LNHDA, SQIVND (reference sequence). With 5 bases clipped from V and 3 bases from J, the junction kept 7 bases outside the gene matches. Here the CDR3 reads CASSDPGGFYEQYF. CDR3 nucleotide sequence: TGTGCCAGTAGTGATCCGGGGGGTTTCTACGAGCAGTACTTC. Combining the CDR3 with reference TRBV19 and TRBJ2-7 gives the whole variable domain DGGITQSPKYLFRKEGQNVTLSCEQNLNHDAMYWYRQDPGQGLRLIYYSQIVNDFQKGDIAEGYSVSREKKESFPLTVTSAQKNPTAFYLCASSDPGGFYEQYFGPGTRLTVT.

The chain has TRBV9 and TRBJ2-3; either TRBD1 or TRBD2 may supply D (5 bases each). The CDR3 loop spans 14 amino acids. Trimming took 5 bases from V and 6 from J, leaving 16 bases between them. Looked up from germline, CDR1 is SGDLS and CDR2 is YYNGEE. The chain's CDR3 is CASRDQGASDTQYF. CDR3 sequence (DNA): TGTGCCAGCAGAGACCAAGGGGCTAGCGATACGCAGTATTTT.

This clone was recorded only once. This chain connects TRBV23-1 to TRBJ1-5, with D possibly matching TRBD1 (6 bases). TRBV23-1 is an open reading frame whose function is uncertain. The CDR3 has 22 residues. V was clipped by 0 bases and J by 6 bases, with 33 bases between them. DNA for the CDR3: TGCGCCAGCAGTCAATCTTGGCGGGGGGGCAGCGAGGCGAAAGGCTGGAGTCAGCCCCAGCATTTT. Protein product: CASSQSWRGGSEAKGWSQPQHF.

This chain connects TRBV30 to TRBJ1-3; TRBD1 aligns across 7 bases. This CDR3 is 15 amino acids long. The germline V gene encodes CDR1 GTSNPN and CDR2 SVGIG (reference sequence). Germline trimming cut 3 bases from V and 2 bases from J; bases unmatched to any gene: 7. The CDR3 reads CAWRDQGVPGNTIYF. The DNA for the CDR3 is TGTGCCTGGAGAGACCAGGGGGTCCCTGGAAACACCATATATTTT.

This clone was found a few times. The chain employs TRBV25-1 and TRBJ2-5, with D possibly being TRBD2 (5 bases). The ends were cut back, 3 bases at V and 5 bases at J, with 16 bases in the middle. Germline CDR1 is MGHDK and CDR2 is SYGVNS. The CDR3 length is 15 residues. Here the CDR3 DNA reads TGTGCCAGCAGTGATTTGTCCGGGATGGTGGAGACCCAGTACTTC. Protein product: CASSDLSGMVETQYF.

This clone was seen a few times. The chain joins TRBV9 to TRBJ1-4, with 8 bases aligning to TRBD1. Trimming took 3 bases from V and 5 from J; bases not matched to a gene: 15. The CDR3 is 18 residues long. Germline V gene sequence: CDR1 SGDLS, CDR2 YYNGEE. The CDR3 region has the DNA TGTGCCAGCAGCGACAACAGGGGGACGGGGCGGAGGAATGAAAAACTGTTTTTT. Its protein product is CASSDNRGTGRRNEKLFF. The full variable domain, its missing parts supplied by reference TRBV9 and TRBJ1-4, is DSGVTQTPKHLITATGQRVTLRCSPRSGDLSVYWYQQSLDQGLQFLIQYYNGEERAKGNILERFSAQQFPDLHSELNLSSLELGDSALYFCASSDNRGTGRRNEKLFFGSGTQLSVL.

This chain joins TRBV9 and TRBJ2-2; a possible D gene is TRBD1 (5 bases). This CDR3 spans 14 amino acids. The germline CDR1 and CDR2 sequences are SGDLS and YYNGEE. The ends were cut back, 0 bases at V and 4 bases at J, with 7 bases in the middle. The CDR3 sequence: CASSVEGVTGELFF. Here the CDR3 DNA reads TGTGCCAGCAGCGTAGAAGGGGTCACCGGGGAGCTGTTTTTT.

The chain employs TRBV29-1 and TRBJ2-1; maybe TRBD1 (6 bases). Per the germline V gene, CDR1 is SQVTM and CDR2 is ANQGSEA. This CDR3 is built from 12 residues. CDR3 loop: CSGFTGNNEQFF. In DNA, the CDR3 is TGCAGTGGATTCACAGGGAACAATGAGCAGTTCTTC.

The CDR3 is CASSRGGSIPDTQYF. DNA for the CDR3: TGTGCCAGCAGCCGGGGAGGCTCGATCCCTGATACGCAGTATTTT. The genes are TRBV7-9 and TRBJ2-3; maybe TRBD2 (6 bases). There are 15 residues in the CDR3. Germline CDR1 and CDR2: SEHNR and FQNEAQ (reference sequence). The V and J ends lost 5 bases and 6 bases respectively, with 18 bases between them.

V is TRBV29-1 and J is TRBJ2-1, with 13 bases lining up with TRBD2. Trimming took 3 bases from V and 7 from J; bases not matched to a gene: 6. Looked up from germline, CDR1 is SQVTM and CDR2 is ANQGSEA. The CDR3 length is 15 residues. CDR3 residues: CSVEGGTSGTNEQFF. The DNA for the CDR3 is TGCAGCGTTGAGGGTGGGACTAGCGGGACAAATGAGCAGTTCTTC.

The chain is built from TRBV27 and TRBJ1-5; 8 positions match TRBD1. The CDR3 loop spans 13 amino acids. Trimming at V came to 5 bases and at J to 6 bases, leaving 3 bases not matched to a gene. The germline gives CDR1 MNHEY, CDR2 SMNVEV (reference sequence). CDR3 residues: CASSGQGPQPQHF. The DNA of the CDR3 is TGTGCCAGCAGTGGACAGGGACCTCAGCCCCAGCATTTT.

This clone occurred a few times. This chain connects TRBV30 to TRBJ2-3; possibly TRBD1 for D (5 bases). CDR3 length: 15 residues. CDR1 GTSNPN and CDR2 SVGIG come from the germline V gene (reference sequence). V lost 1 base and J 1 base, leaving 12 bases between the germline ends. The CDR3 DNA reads TGTGCCTGGAGTGAGGGCAGGGTTGGCACAGATACGCAGTATTTT. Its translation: CAWSEGRVGTDTQYF.

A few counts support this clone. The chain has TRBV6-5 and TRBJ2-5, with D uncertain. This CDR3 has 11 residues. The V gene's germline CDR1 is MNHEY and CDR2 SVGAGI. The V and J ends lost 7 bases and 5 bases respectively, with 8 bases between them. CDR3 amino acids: CASTYGETQYF. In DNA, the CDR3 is TGTGCCAGCACCTATGGTGAGACCCAGTACTTC.